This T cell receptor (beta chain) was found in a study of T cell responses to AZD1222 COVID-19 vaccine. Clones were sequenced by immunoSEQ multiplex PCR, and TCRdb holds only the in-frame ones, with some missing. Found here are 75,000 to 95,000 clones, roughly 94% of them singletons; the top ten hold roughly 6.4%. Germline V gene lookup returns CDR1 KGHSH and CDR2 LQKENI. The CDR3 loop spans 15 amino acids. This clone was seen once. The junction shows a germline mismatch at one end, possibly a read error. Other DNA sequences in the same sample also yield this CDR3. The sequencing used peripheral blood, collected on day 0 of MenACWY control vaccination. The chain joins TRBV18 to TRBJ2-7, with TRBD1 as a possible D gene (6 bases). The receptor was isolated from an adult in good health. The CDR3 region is CASSPPGQGFYEQYF. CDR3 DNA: TGCGCCAGCTCACCACCGGGGCAGGGGTTCTACGAGCAGTACTTC.